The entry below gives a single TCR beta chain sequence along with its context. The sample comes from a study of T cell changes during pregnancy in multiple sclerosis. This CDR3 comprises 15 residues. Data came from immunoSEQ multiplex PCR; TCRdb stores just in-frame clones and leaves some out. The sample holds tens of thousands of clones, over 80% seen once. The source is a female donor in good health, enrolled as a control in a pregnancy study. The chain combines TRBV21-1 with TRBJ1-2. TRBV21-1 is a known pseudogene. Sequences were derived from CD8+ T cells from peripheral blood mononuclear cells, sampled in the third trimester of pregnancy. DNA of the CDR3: TGTGCCAGCAGCAAAGCGCTGCGGGGGATCTATGGCTACACCTTC. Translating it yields CASSKALRGIYGYTF.